The 5 T cell receptor beta chains given below trace back to one sample, sequenced in a study of blood T cells in healthy people across ages. The use of a sample-barcoded 5' primer and a J-beta primer mix characterized a second PCR of about 7 to 12 cycles. TCRdb re-derived calls from the 5' RACE reads in MiXCR, one entry per CDR3 protein. The data show 1,800,000 or so distinct CDR3 sequences, around 40% seen once. Material: blood. Receptors were obtained from a human donor in good health.

The chain uses TRBV9 and TRBJ1-4, with TRBD1 as a possible D gene (6 bases). The CDR3 is 16 amino acids. CDR1 and CDR2 (germline): SGDLS, YYNGEE. V was pared by 3 bases and J by 4 bases, with 16 bases between. The CDR3 reads CASSAPGQWGNEKLFF. CDR3 coding DNA: TGTGCCAGCAGCGCCCCCGGACAGTGGGGTAATGAAAAACTGTTTTTT.

The chain carries TRBV7-2 and TRBJ1-2; no clear D. The CDR3 has 13 amino acids. V was cut by 5 bases and J by 8 bases, with 15 bases left in between. Germline CDR1 and CDR2: SGHTA and FQGNSA. The CDR3 loop is CASSMDDNRGYTF. CDR3 nucleotides: TGTGCCAGCAGCATGGACGACAATCGGGGCTACACCTTC.

CDR3 region: CASSPRTAKETQYF. CDR3 DNA sequence: TGTGCCAGCAGCCCCCGGACAGCTAAAGAGACCCAGTACTTC. The rearrangement uses TRBV7-9 and TRBJ2-7; tentatively, D is TRBD1 (6 bases). The J call is doubtful: the DNA matches TRBJ2-5 better. Germline CDR1 SEHNR, CDR2 FQNEAQ (reference sequence). The CDR3 is made up of 14 amino acids.

The chain is built from TRBV10-3 and TRBJ2-3; D gene uncertain. The V end was cut by 0 bases, the J end by 6 bases, with 13 bases between. Germline V gene data show CDR1 as ENHRY and CDR2 as SYGVKD. This CDR3 comprises 15 residues. The CDR3 sequence: CAISESSVTADTQYF. In DNA form, the CDR3 reads TGTGCCATCAGTGAGTCGTCGGTGACGGCGGATACGCAGTATTTT.

This clonotype occurred a few times. V and J are TRBV6-5 and TRBJ1-2, with 8 bases lining up with TRBD1. CDR1 MNHEY and CDR2 SVGAGI come from the germline V gene. The CDR3 totals 16 residues. V shed 7 bases, J shed 2 bases, and the junction held 12 bases outside the gene matches. The CDR3 sequence is CASTKTGNRGNYGYTF. The DNA of the CDR3 is TGTGCCAGCACCAAAACAGGGAACAGGGGGAACTATGGCTACACCTTC.